The clone carrying this T cell receptor beta chain was observed a single time. The CDR3 runs 16 residues. Germline V gives CDR1 MNHEY, CDR2 SMNVEV (reference sequence). The V end was cut by 3 bases, the J end by 0 bases, with 12 bases between. This record comes from a study of blood T cell repertoires in COVID-19. Study summary: Samples came from the United States, Italy and Spain, spanning acute and convalescent COVID-19. Nucleic acid was either cDNA or gDNA, and it came from T cells, B-cell-depleted T cells, or PBMCs.

Authors' analysis steps: The authors estimated nucleated cell counts from reference gene primer amplification. Generated by immunoSEQ multiplex PCR, the TCRdb table keeps only in-frame clones and is missing some. For V, J and clone size, that table is used; D and trimming come from the DNA. The table has roughly 300,000 clones, roughly 86% seen once. V is TRBV27 and J is TRBJ1-5, with no clear D. This TCR was sampled from a man aged 18 to 29 with active or convalescent COVID-19. Sequences were obtained from peripheral blood. DNA of the CDR3: TGTGCCAGCAGTTTTACGGGATTCCCTAGCAATCAGCCCCAGCATTTT. This translates into CASSFTGFPSNQPQHF.